This section outlines one TCR beta chain sequence together with its context. No antigen is known for it. This CDR3 region has 15 residues. Germline lookup yields CDR1 SQVTM and CDR2 ANQGSEA. Between the trimmed V and J ends, which lost 0 bases and 5 bases, there was a span of 16 bases. Starting from approximately 500 ng of total RNA, TCR libraries were made with linear amplification. MiXCR, applied by TCRdb to the reads, yields one record per CDR3 protein. The repertoire holds roughly 200,000 distinct CDR3 sequences, with around 74% as singletons. The data belong to a study of healthy donors' naive CD4 and CD8 T cells. Notes on the study in general: Positive CDR3 charge linked to CD4+ cells, negative to CD8+ cells. CDR3 charge plus V and J genes appeared to account for roughly 12% of CD4/CD8 variance.

The chain carries TRBV29-1 and TRBJ2-5, with unresolved D. The origin of this receptor is a pool of human donors in good health; the sample pools cells from several healthy donors. The sample consisted of naive CD4+ and CD8+ T cells sorted from blood, pooled from several donors. The CDR3 sequence is CSVEDLRALRETQYF. The CDR3 DNA reads TGCAGCGTTGAAGATCTTCGGGCCCTCAGGGAGACCCAGTACTTC.